Following are 24 T cell receptor beta chains from one sample sequenced in a study of CD8 T cells in ankylosing spondylitis. These receptors are not linked to any known antigen. Notes on the study in general: Apparently characteristic of ankylosing spondylitis blood was a TCR beta motif (about eight highly homologous variants).

TCRdb re-called the 5' RACE reads through MiXCR, storing one row per CDR3 protein. The data show about 800,000 distinct CDR3 sequences, approximately 10% seen once. Sequences were obtained from blood, either unsorted or a sorted T cell fraction (not recorded which). The receptors originated from a male donor with ankylosing spondylitis.

V gene TRBV7-9 combines with J gene TRBJ1-1; D call uncertain. The V end was cut by 7 bases, the J end by 6 bases, with 18 bases between. Per germline, CDR1 SEHNR and CDR2 FQNEAQ (reference sequence). The CDR3 length is 14 residues. CDR3 DNA: TGTGCCAGCATCCCGGGTCTTAGGGCTTCTGAAGCTTTCTTT. It translates to CASIPGLRASEAFF.

The chain has TRBV20-1 and TRBJ2-1; 8 bases fit TRBD2. The CDR3 consists of 15 residues. The germline V gene encodes CDR1 DFQATT and CDR2 SNEGSKA (reference sequence). After removal of 1 base from V and 8 bases from J, the junction contained 10 bases not matched to a gene. The CDR3 DNA reads TGCAGTGCTAGAGCCCCGGGACTAGGAGTATATGAGCAGTTCTTC. Its protein product is CSARAPGLGVYEQFF.

This clonotype was recorded a few times. This sequence joins TRBV20-1 and TRBJ2-3, with 12 bases fitting TRBD2. This CDR3 is built from 15 residues. From germline, CDR1 is DFQATT and CDR2 SNEGSKA (reference sequence). V lost 6 bases and J lost 6; bases outside the gene matches: 10. The CDR3: CSAAGTSGRLDTQYF. In DNA form, the CDR3 reads TGCAGTGCCGCGGGGACTAGCGGGCGTCTGGATACGCAGTATTTT.

The V and J genes are TRBV20-1 and TRBJ1-5; unclear D gene. V lost 4 bases to trimming and J lost 5 bases, with 12 bases between them. Germline-derived CDR1 and CDR2 are DFQATT and SNEGSKA (reference sequence). CDR3 length: 13 residues. The CDR3 loop is CSATHRADQPQHF. The CDR3 DNA reads TGCAGTGCTACACATAGGGCCGATCAGCCCCAGCATTTT.

The chain links TRBV6-1 to TRBJ1-1; 9 positions agree with TRBD1. The CDR3 extends over 14 amino acids. Losses at the gene ends were 4 bases for V and 4 bases for J; bases not matched to a gene: 4. Germline loops: CDR1 MNHNS, CDR2 SASEGT. CDR3 loop: CASSGDRASTEAFF. CDR3 nucleotide sequence: TGTGCCAGCAGTGGGGACAGGGCGAGCACTGAAGCTTTCTTT.

This clonotype has only a few counts. The V gene is TRBV7-8, the J gene TRBJ2-2; TRBD2 might be the D (5 bases). The CDR3 has 16 amino acids. Germline CDR1 and CDR2: SGHVS and FQNEAQ. With 5 bases removed from V and 1 base from J, the gap between germline ends came to 14 bases. CDR3 nucleotide sequence: TGTGCCAGCAGCCCGAGGGAAGTCGTGAACACCGGGGAGCTGTTTTTT. Amino acids: CASSPREVVNTGELFF.

This clonotype was observed a handful of times. The chain recombines TRBV24-1 with TRBJ2-5; TRBD1 aligns across 8 bases. V trimming: 3 bases; J trimming: 5 bases; junction bases outside the gene matches: 10. Germline lookup yields CDR1 KGHDR and CDR2 SFDVKD. The CDR3 length is 16 residues. For the CDR3, the DNA is TGTGCCACCAGTGATCTCGGGACAGGTAGTTTTGAGACCCAGTACTTC. This encodes CATSDLGTGSFETQYF.

The rearrangement uses TRBV20-1 and TRBJ2-1; 9 bases map to TRBD2. CDR1 is DFQATT and CDR2 is SNEGSKA in the germline V gene (reference sequence). CDR3 size: 15 residues. V gave up 5 bases and J gave up 4 bases; unmatched junction bases: 9. The CDR3 DNA sequence: TGCAGTGCTCTACCCCTAGCGGGGAGGTACAATGAGCAGTTCTTC. As protein: CSALPLAGRYNEQFF.

This clonotype was seen only a few times. The J gene is TRBJ2-7, the V gene TRBV20-1; D assignment may be TRBD1 or TRBD2 (5 bases each). This CDR3 is built from 12 residues. Germline CDR1 DFQATT, CDR2 SNEGSKA (reference sequence). Trimming removed 3 bases at V and 7 bases at J, with 13 bases between. The CDR3 nucleotides read TGCAGTGCTAGCGGGGACCCCTGGGAGCAGTACTTC. It codes for CSASGDPWEQYF.

This clonotype was seen a few times. The rearrangement uses TRBV20-1 and TRBJ2-3; D call uncertain. The CDR3 is 15 amino acids. Trimming shortened V by 5 bases and J by 0 bases, and 15 bases separated the two germline ends. The germline V gene has CDR1 DFQATT and CDR2 SNEGSKA (reference sequence). CDR3 amino acids: CSAPLATYSTDTQYF. The CDR3 DNA reads TGCAGTGCTCCCCTGGCTACCTATAGCACAGATACGCAGTATTTT.

This clonotype was seen a few times. This sequence joins TRBV12-3 or TRBV12-4 and TRBJ2-1, with 9 bases fitting TRBD2. The CDR3 sequence is 15 residues long. V was pared by 7 bases and J by 8 bases, with 12 bases of the junction left unmatched. The CDR3: CASTLGLAGVDEQFF. The DNA for the CDR3 is TGTGCCAGCACTCTGGGACTAGCAGGAGTCGATGAGCAGTTCTTC.

This clonotype has ten or more counts. The genes are TRBV12-3 or TRBV12-4 and TRBJ1-6; D not certain. The CDR3 extends over 12 amino acids. V gave up 9 bases and J gave up 9 bases, with 12 bases separating them. CDR3 sequence: CASRRIPSPLHF. CDR3 in DNA: TGTGCCAGTAGAAGAATTCCTTCACCCCTCCACTTT.

This clonotype was seen a few times. The rearrangement links TRBV5-6 to TRBJ1-2; 7 nucleotides align to TRBD1. V shed 4 bases and J 3 bases; nucleotides not matched to a gene: 9. This CDR3 spans 15 amino acids. Per the germline V gene, CDR1 is SGHDT and CDR2 is YYEEEE. This CDR3 reads CASSTATGMYYGYTF. The CDR3, as DNA: TGTGCCAGCAGCACCGCGACAGGGATGTACTATGGCTACACCTTC.

This clonotype has more than one count but fewer than ten. V is TRBV6-2 or TRBV6-3 and J is TRBJ2-5; a weak D match, TRBD2 (6 bases). Trimming pared 2 bases from V and 4 bases from J, leaving 11 bases between. Per the germline V gene, CDR1 is MNHEY and CDR2 is SVGEGT. This CDR3 comprises 14 residues. The CDR3: CASSYLGSGETQYF. In DNA form, the CDR3 reads TGTGCCAGCAGTTACCTCGGGAGCGGAGAGACCCAGTACTTC.

CDR3 in amino acids: CASSERTGATYEQYF. CDR3 DNA sequence: TGTGCCAGCAGTGAGCGGACAGGGGCAACCTACGAGCAGTACTTC. The V gene is TRBV6-1, the J gene TRBJ2-7, with TRBD1 matching 9 bases. The length of the CDR3 is 15 residues. The trim removed 3 bases at V and 2 bases at J, leaving 5 bases unmatched. CDR1 is MNHNS and CDR2 is SASEGT in the germline V gene.

The CDR3 DNA sequence: TGTGCCAGTTCCGAGGTGGACAATGAGCAGTTCTTC. Its translation is CASSEVDNEQFF. The rearrangement joins TRBV7-2 to TRBJ2-1; D unresolved. Germline V gene data show CDR1 as SGHTA and CDR2 as FQGNSA. The CDR3 totals 12 residues. V gave up 9 bases and J gave up 5 bases, with 11 bases separating them.

This clonotype came up a few times. The chain employs TRBV5-1 and TRBJ1-2, with 9 bases matching TRBD1. V shed 4 bases, J shed 0 bases, and the junction held 7 bases outside the gene matches. There are 16 residues in the CDR3. The V gene's germline CDR1 is SGHRS and CDR2 YFSETQ. DNA for the CDR3: TGCGCCAGCAGCGGACAGGGGCCGGGAGCTAACTATGGCTACACCTTC. Protein sequence: CASSGQGPGANYGYTF.

This clonotype has a count of ten or more. V gene TRBV9 combines with J gene TRBJ2-1, with TRBD2 matching 7 bases. The CDR3 extends over 15 amino acids. Germline lookup yields CDR1 SGDLS and CDR2 YYNGEE. Losses at the gene ends were 4 bases for V and 6 bases for J; bases not matched to a gene: 10. CDR3 in DNA: TGTGCCAGCAGCCCTGCGACGGGAGGTGGCAATGAGCAGTTCTTC. It specifies CASSPATGGGNEQFF. The full variable domain, in which reference TRBV9 and TRBJ2-1 provide the parts outside the CDR3, is DSGVTQTPKHLITATGQRVTLRCSPRSGDLSVYWYQQSLDQGLQFLIQYYNGEERAKGNILERFSAQQFPDLHSELNLSSLELGDSALYFCASSPATGGGNEQFFGPGTRLTVL.

This clonotype was detected a few times. CDR3 sequence (DNA): TGTGCCAGCAGCCGTGTATCGGAGTGGGGAGCTTTCTTT. Translated: CASSRVSEWGAFF. V is TRBV7-2 and J is TRBJ1-1, with D unresolved. Trimming left V 5 bases short and J 10 bases short, with 17 bases between. Germline V gives CDR1 SGHTA, CDR2 FQGNSA. The CDR3 runs 13 residues. Variable domain in full (rest from reference TRBV7-2 and TRBJ1-1): GAGVSQSPSNKVTEKGKDVELRCDPISGHTALYWYRQSLGQGLEFLIYFQGNSAPDKSGLPSDRFSAERTGGSVSTLTIQRTQQEDSAVYLCASSRVSEWGAFFGQGTRLTVV.

This clonotype was detected only a few times. This chain joins TRBV20-1 and TRBJ2-3; D perhaps matches TRBD2 (6 bases). V was pared by 3 bases and J by 4 bases, with 17 bases between. Germline V CDR1 and CDR2: DFQATT, SNEGSKA (reference sequence). This CDR3 contains 15 residues. CDR3 DNA sequence: TGCAGTGCTAGTGAGTCGGGGGTACGTCCAGATACGCAGTATTTT. This encodes CSASESGVRPDTQYF.

This clonotype came up a few times. The J gene is TRBJ2-1, the V gene TRBV5-1, with D possibly matching TRBD2 (5 bases). This CDR3 is 14 amino acids long. V lost 6 bases to trimming and J lost 3 bases, with 13 bases between them. From germline, CDR1 is SGHRS and CDR2 YFSETQ. The CDR3 sequence: CASTGGVNYNEQFF. CDR3 coding DNA: TGCGCCAGCACCGGAGGAGTAAACTACAATGAGCAGTTCTTC.

The chain employs TRBV7-8 and TRBJ2-2; possibly TRBD2 for D (5 bases). The germline CDR1 and CDR2 sequences are SGHVS and FQNEAQ. The CDR3 covers 15 residues. V gave up 5 bases and J gave up 3 bases, with 13 bases separating them. CDR3 sequence reads: CASSPLFGDTGELFF. The CDR3 nucleotides read TGTGCCAGCAGCCCCCTATTCGGGGACACCGGGGAGCTGTTTTTT.

The J gene is TRBJ2-2, the V gene TRBV11-2; D is unresolved. This CDR3 has 15 residues. Between the trimmed V and J ends, which lost 1 base and 4 bases, there was a span of 10 bases. Germline loops: CDR1 SGHAT, CDR2 FQNNGV. The CDR3 loop reads CASSLGQPGTGELFF. The DNA of the CDR3 is TGTGCCAGCAGCTTAGGACAACCGGGCACCGGGGAGCTGTTTTTT.

The gene calls are TRBV7-2 and TRBJ2-7, with 8 bases that match TRBD1. The V and J ends lost 5 bases and 2 bases, in that order; junction bases with no gene match: 8. Per the germline V gene, CDR1 is SGHTA and CDR2 is FQGNSA. The CDR3 contains 15 residues. CDR3: CASSPNRGVTYEQYF. CDR3 bases: TGTGCCAGCAGCCCGAACAGGGGGGTGACCTACGAGCAGTACTTC.